This T cell receptor (beta chain) appears in the sequencing data of a study of T cell repertoires in cytomegalovirus infection. At the level of the study: In the study, CMV epitopes included recently identified HLA-C-restricted and well-studied HLA-B-restricted ones. It can be stated that public TCR beta signatures indicated CMV infection as well as a matching HLA type. Study-wide findings and caveats: HLA-C-restricted, CMV-specific TCR beta clonotypes were dominant ex vivo.

TCRdb re-analysed the reads in MiXCR, keeping a single row per CDR3 protein. Of 700,000 to 900,000 distinct CDR3 sequences in the sample, 25% to 35% were seen once. The CDR3 covers 14 residues. Germline CDR1 and CDR2: MNHEY and SMNVEV (reference sequence). Trimming removed 2 bases from V and 3 bases from J, with 11 bases in between. Concerning this clonotype itself: Its antigen remains unknown.

Here the sequenced sample was cultured CD8+ T cells from PBMCs, taken from culture after CMV antigen stimulation. The clonotype comes from a human donor in good health (CMV status not recorded). Some clones in this sample may be carry-over from other donors' samples. The V call is TRBV27, the J call TRBJ2-7, with D possibly being TRBD1 (6 bases). CDR3 DNA sequence: TGTGCCAGCAGTTTAACCCCAGGGGTCTACGAGCAGTACGTC. It is translated as CASSLTPGVYEQYV.